In its sample, the clone carrying this T cell receptor (beta chain) was seen a few times. Its antigen remains unidentified. Assay: immunoSEQ multiplex PCR; the TCRdb copy retains only in-frame clones and omits some. The table includes more than 65,000 clones, 89% detected once. No infections or other immune events were documented during collection. The sample belongs to a study of identifying expanded T cells in peripheral blood. Study conclusions and caveats: Approximately two-week clone count variance significantly increased as total template count grew. Over two and four weeks, about 15 and 19 clones changed, versus 1.2 between replicates.

The CDR3 covers 13 residues. Germline lookup yields CDR1 MNHNY and CDR2 SVGAGI (reference sequence). V was shortened by 2 bases and J by 6 bases, with 11 bases between the two germline ends. J is TRBJ2-7 and V is TRBV6-6; perhaps TRBD1 as D (5 bases). The material sequenced was blood. This receptor was taken from a person between 18 and 70 years old in good health. CDR3 in amino acids: CASSYGQGGEQYF. CDR3 nucleotide sequence: TGTGCCAGCAGTTACGGCCAGGGCGGCGAGCAGTACTTC.